This paragraph reports one TCR beta chain. Its antigen is as yet unknown. The sample is drawn from a study of CD8 T cells in ankylosing spondylitis. MiXCR, run by TCRdb on the 5' RACE reads, gives a single entry per CDR3 protein. The top ten clones hold less than 0.65% of a sample with 750,000 to 850,000 distinct CDR3 sequences, 12% of them seen once. Looked up from germline, CDR1 is SEHNR and CDR2 is FQNEAQ (reference sequence). With 5 bases removed from V and 8 bases from J, the gap between germline ends came to 13 bases. The CDR3 spans 13 residues. Study-level findings and limits: Significant enrichment of disease-linked clones was reportedly seen in matched ankylosing spondylitis synovial fluid. There were earlier reports of some motif variants in reactive arthritis synovial fluid and blood. Characteristic, it appeared, of ankylosing spondylitis blood was a TCR beta motif of about eight highly homologous variants.

This TCR came from a male donor with ankylosing spondylitis. Sequenced material: blood, either unsorted or a sorted T cell fraction (not recorded which). This chain joins TRBV7-9 and TRBJ2-1; D tentatively fits TRBD1 or TRBD2 (5 bases each). The CDR3 region is CASSAWVGDEQFF. The CDR3 nucleotides are TGTGCCAGCAGCGCCTGGGTGGGGGATGAGCAGTTCTTC.